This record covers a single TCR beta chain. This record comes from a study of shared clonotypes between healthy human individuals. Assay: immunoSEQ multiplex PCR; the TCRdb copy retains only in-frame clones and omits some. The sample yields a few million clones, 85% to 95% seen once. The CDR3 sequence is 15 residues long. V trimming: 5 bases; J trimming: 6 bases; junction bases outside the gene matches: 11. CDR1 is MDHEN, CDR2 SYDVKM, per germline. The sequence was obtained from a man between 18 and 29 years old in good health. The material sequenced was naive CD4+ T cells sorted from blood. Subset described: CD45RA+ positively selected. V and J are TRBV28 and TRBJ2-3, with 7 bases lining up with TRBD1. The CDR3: CASSPRDRVGDTQYF. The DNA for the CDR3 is TGTGCCAGCAGTCCCCGTGACAGGGTTGGCGATACGCAGTATTTT.